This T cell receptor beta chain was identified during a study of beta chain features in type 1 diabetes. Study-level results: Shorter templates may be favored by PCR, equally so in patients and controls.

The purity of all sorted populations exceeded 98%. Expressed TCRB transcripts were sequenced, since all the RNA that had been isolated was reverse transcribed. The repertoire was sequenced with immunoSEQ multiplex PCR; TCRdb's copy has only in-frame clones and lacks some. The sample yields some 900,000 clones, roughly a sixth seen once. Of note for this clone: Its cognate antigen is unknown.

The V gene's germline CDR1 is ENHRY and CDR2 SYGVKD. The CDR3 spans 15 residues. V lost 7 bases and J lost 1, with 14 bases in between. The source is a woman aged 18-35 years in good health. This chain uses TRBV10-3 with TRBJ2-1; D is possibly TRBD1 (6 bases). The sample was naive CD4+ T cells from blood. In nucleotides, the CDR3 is TGTGCCATCAAGGAACAGGGCCTTTCCTACAATGAGCAGTTCTTC. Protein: CAIKEQGLSYNEQFF.